The clone carrying this T cell receptor beta chain was picked up one time. Authors' methods: Amplification from reference gene primers served as the basis for estimated nucleated cell counts. Libraries were prepared by immunoSEQ multiplex PCR; TCRdb keeps only in-frame clonotypes and omits some of them. For V, J and clone size, that table is used; D and trimming come from the DNA. This table has roughly 250,000 clones, 70% to 85% appearing once. These data are taken from a study of blood T cell repertoires in COVID-19. Study-level information: The origin of the acute and convalescent COVID-19 samples was the United States, Italy and Spain. Sources were T cells, B-cell-depleted T cells, or PBMCs; the material itself was cDNA or gDNA.

The CDR3 has 15 residues. Per germline, CDR1 SGDLS and CDR2 YYNGEE. The V gene lost 3 bases and the J gene lost 6 bases, with 18 bases spanning the gap. The sequenced sample consisted of peripheral blood. The TCR originated in a woman aged 80 or over with acute or convalescent COVID-19. The chain joins TRBV9 to TRBJ1-2; no clear D gene. CDR3 DNA sequence: TGTGCCAGCAGCGGTTCGGGGAGTATAAGGGATGGCTACACCTTC. Translated, it gives CASSGSGSIRDGYTF.